This T cell receptor (beta chain) was sequenced during a study of blood T cell repertoires in COVID-19. At the level of the study: From T cells, B-cell-depleted T cells, or PBMCs came the material, which was cDNA or gDNA.

Participants spanned ages about 18 to 100 years and resided in about two dozen US areas. Cohorts were determined from participant-reported clinical history. TCRdb keeps only in-frame clones here, not all; method: immunoSEQ multiplex PCR. The sample records roughly 200,000 clones, 75% to 90% being singletons. Trimming took off 1 base at V and 5 bases at J, with 14 bases between the two ends. The V gene's germline CDR1 is SGDLS and CDR2 YYNGEE. This CDR3 has 15 residues. This clone was counted once. This chain links TRBV9 with TRBJ2-3; the D gene is possibly TRBD2 (7 bases). This receptor was obtained from a woman aged 35 to 49 with acute COVID-19. Sequenced sample: PBMCs or T cells enriched from blood (not recorded which). CDR3 nucleotide sequence: TGTGCCAGCAGCGTACGGCTAGGGGGGGGAGATACGCAGTATTTT. Translated, it gives CASSVRLGGGDTQYF.